Below, 28 T cell receptor beta chains from the same sample are listed, as sequenced in a study of blood T cells in healthy people across ages. A second PCR of about 7 to 12 cycles used a sample-barcoded 5' primer and a J-beta primer mix. From the 5' RACE reads, TCRdb called clonotypes with MiXCR, one entry per CDR3 protein. The table shows around 800,000 distinct CDR3 sequences, with 62% occurring only once. Sequenced: blood. These receptor sequences come from a man aged 25 to 45 in good health.

V usage is TRBV12-3 or TRBV12-4 and J usage is TRBJ1-1, with D tentatively TRBD1 (5 bases). Deletions cut 2 bases from V and 5 bases from J, with 12 bases between. CDR3 length: 14 residues. CDR3 sequence reads: CASSLPPGGTEAFF. The CDR3 DNA reads as TGTGCCAGCAGTTTACCCCCGGGGGGGACTGAAGCTTTCTTT.

The chain has TRBV10-3 and TRBJ2-1, with 10 bases aligning to TRBD1. CDR3 length: 13 residues. J gave up 15 bases and V 11 bases, and 16 bases lay outside the gene matches. The germline gives CDR1 ENHRY, CDR2 SYGVKD. Here the CDR3 DNA reads TGTGCCTCAAAGGGGACAGGGGACCGCGCGGGGTTCTTC. This sequence encodes CASKGTGDRAGFF.

The chain carries TRBV6-6 and TRBJ1-5; possible D gene TRBD1, 5 bases. Trimming removed 7 bases at V and 5 bases at J, with 15 bases between. Germline V CDR1 and CDR2: MNHNY, SVGAGI (reference sequence). The CDR3 sequence is 14 residues long. The CDR3 sequence: CASIPDTPDQPQHF. CDR3 sequence (DNA): TGTGCCAGCATCCCGGACACGCCCGATCAGCCCCAGCATTTT.

The chain is built from TRBV6-2 or TRBV6-3 and TRBJ2-7; D is perhaps TRBD1 (5 bases). The length of the CDR3 is 16 residues. Trimming removed 0 bases at V and 0 bases at J, with 12 bases between. The germline V gene has CDR1 MNHEY and CDR2 SVGEGT. In DNA, the CDR3 is TGTGCCAGCAGTTACTCCAAGACAGAGAGCTCCTACGAGCAGTACTTC. Encoded protein: CASSYSKTESSYEQYF.

The gene calls are TRBV20-1 and TRBJ1-5; D remains ambiguous. The CDR3 loop spans 16 amino acids. V was pared by 2 bases and J by 5 bases, with 19 bases between. CDR1 is DFQATT and CDR2 is SNEGSKA in the germline V gene (reference sequence). The CDR3 DNA reads as TGCAGTGCTAGACGCGGGAACCCTAGAGTCGATCAGCCCCAGCATTTT. Protein sequence: CSARRGNPRVDQPQHF.

As DNA, the CDR3 is TGTGCCAGCAGTTACTCTCGGGAACCGCCGAGTGGCTACACCTTC. Translating gives CASSYSREPPSGYTF. This chain joins TRBV6-5 and TRBJ1-2, with D unclear. CDR3 size: 15 residues. Germline CDR1 and CDR2: MNHEY and SVGAGI. Trimming shortened V by 0 bases and J by 7 bases, and 15 bases separated the two germline ends.

J is TRBJ2-6 and V is TRBV14; D is unclear. Germline CDR1 reads SGHDN; CDR2 reads FVKESK. The CDR3 is 17 residues long. The V end was cut by 5 bases, the J end by 0 bases, with 14 bases between. The CDR3, as DNA: TGTGCCAGCAGCAAAGCAGGACCCCACTCTGGGGCCAACGTCCTGACTTTC. Protein sequence: CASSKAGPHSGANVLTF.

The chain couples TRBV18 to TRBJ1-1, with 8 nucleotides matching TRBD1. CDR1 and CDR2 from the germline V gene are KGHSH and LQKENI. The CDR3 is 14 amino acids. The V segment lost 2 bases and the J segment 7 bases; nucleotides outside the gene matches: 6. CDR3 residues: CASSPSGGEVEAFF. The CDR3 DNA reads as TGTGCCAGCTCACCATCAGGGGGCGAGGTTGAAGCTTTCTTT. The variable domain in full, with the rest retrieved from reference TRBV18 and TRBJ1-1, is NAGVMQNPRHLVRRRGQEARLRCSPMKGHSHVYWYRQLPEEGLKFMVYLQKENIIDESGMPKERFSAEFPKEGPSILRIQQVVRGDSAAYFCASSPSGGEVEAFFGQGTRLTVV.

The chain uses TRBV11-2 and TRBJ2-2, with TRBD2 matching 12 bases. J was trimmed by 5 bases and V by 5 bases; bases with no gene match: 6. Germline-derived CDR1 and CDR2 are SGHAT and FQNNGV. The CDR3 totals 16 residues. CDR3 nucleotides: TGTGCCAGCAGCCAACTAGCGGGGGGCCGAACCGGGGAGCTGTTTTTT. Residues: CASSQLAGGRTGELFF. The full variable domain, with the rest looked up from reference TRBV11-2 and TRBJ2-2, is EAGVAQSPRYKIIEKRQSVAFWCNPISGHATLYWYQQILGQGPKLLIQFQNNGVVDDSQLPKDRFSAERLKGVDSTLKIQPAKLEDSAVYLCASSQLAGGRTGELFFGEGSRLTVL.

The J gene is TRBJ2-1, the V gene TRBV9; D gene unclear. Trimming pared 0 bases from V and 8 bases from J, leaving 12 bases between. From germline, CDR1 is SGDLS and CDR2 YYNGEE. This CDR3 region has 14 residues. CDR3 coding DNA: TGTGCCAGCAGCGTAGGGGTAGGATCCCATGAGCAGTTCTTC. Its translation is CASSVGVGSHEQFF.

V usage is TRBV20-1 and J usage is TRBJ1-1, with D uncertain. CDR1 is DFQATT and CDR2 is SNEGSKA in the germline V gene (reference sequence). The CDR3 loop spans 12 amino acids. V was trimmed by 0 bases and J by 1 base, leaving 3 bases between them. The CDR3 DNA sequence: TGCAGTGCTAGAGAGACGAACACTGAAGCTTTCTTT. Residues: CSARETNTEAFF.

This clonotype was counted a few times. This chain uses TRBV12-3 or TRBV12-4 with TRBJ1-2; 9 nucleotides align to TRBD1. The CDR3 is 19 amino acids. V was pared by 2 bases and J by 4 bases, with 17 bases of the junction left unmatched. The CDR3 loop is CASSLTTGGSLRLGYGYTF. CDR3 DNA sequence: TGTGCCAGCAGTTTAACGACAGGGGGATCCCTCAGATTGGGCTATGGCTACACCTTC.

The chain combines TRBV28 with TRBJ2-7; tentatively, D is TRBD2 (5 bases). This CDR3 has 12 amino acids. Germline CDR1 is MDHEN and CDR2 is SYDVKM. V lost 5 bases and J lost 7, with 12 bases in between. The CDR3 is CASSPVWEEQYF. CDR3 in DNA: TGTGCCAGCAGTCCGGTGTGGGAGGAGCAGTACTTC.

The rearrangement uses TRBV10-2 and TRBJ2-7; 7 bases match TRBD1. This CDR3 region has 14 residues. The V and J ends lost 7 bases and 3 bases, in that order; junction bases with no gene match: 9. Looked up from germline, CDR1 is WSHSY and CDR2 is SAAADI. The CDR3 region is CASTSGDSYYEQYF. As DNA, the CDR3 is TGCGCCAGCACCTCAGGGGACAGCTACTACGAGCAGTACTTC.

This clonotype has only one observation. This rearrangement joins TRBV12-3 or TRBV12-4 to TRBJ1-6; perhaps TRBD1 as D (6 bases). The CDR3 totals 14 residues. V lost 7 bases and J lost 9, with 16 bases in between. DNA for the CDR3: TGTGCCAGCAATGCGGGGGGGCCGGGTTCACCCCTCCACTTT. As protein: CASNAGGPGSPLHF.

This chain connects TRBV7-2 to TRBJ1-5; possible D gene TRBD1, 5 bases. V was cut by 7 bases and J by 0 bases, with 13 bases left in between. The CDR3 loop spans 15 amino acids. Germline loops: CDR1 SGHTA, CDR2 FQGNSA. The CDR3 reads CASTLKGYSNQPQHF. The DNA for the CDR3 is TGTGCCAGCACCTTGAAGGGGTATAGCAATCAGCCCCAGCATTTT.

This rearrangement joins TRBV7-2 to TRBJ2-7, with D uncertain. This CDR3 has 14 residues. Looked up from germline, CDR1 is SGHTA and CDR2 is FQGNSA. V lost 6 bases, J lost 2 bases, and 14 bases lay in between. CDR3 sequence: CASRPPTGTYEQYF. For the CDR3, the DNA is TGTGCCAGCAGACCTCCCACTGGAACCTACGAGCAGTACTTC.

This clonotype was recorded a few times. The rearrangement uses TRBV7-2 and TRBJ2-5; D gene ambiguous. The J call is uncertain, as TRBJ2-7 better fits the DNA end. The germline gives CDR1 SGHTA, CDR2 FQGNSA. This CDR3 has 12 amino acids. The CDR3 coding sequence is TGTGCCAGCAGCTTAGTTACGAACGAGCAGTACTTC. Translating gives CASSLVTNEQYF.

This clonotype came up a few times. The gene calls are TRBV28 and TRBJ2-1; D possibly corresponds to TRBD1 (6 bases). The germline CDR1 and CDR2 sequences are MDHEN and SYDVKM. With 5 bases removed from V and 6 bases from J, the gap between germline ends came to 17 bases. CDR3 length: 15 amino acids. CDR3 sequence (DNA): TGTGCCAGCAGTCCGCCTGCTCCCAGGGGCAATGAGCAGTTCTTC. Translated, it gives CASSPPAPRGNEQFF.

The CDR3 region has the DNA TGCAGGGGCCTGGGACAGGGGGCATACGAGCAGTACTTC. Protein product: CRGLGQGAYEQYF. This rearrangement joins TRBV20-1 to TRBJ2-5, with 12 bases aligning to TRBD1. The J call may not be correct, given that the DNA end is closer to TRBJ2-7. CDR1 and CDR2 (germline): DFQATT, SNEGSKA (reference sequence). CDR3 length: 13 residues.

The chain combines TRBV2 with TRBJ1-2, with D perhaps matching TRBD1 (5 bases). V dropped 1 base and J dropped 6 bases, with 9 bases sitting between them. CDR1 SNHLY and CDR2 FYNNEI come from the germline V gene. The CDR3 runs to 13 residues. DNA for the CDR3: TGTGCCAGCAGTGAAGTAGGGGTCCATGGCTACACCTTC. It codes for CASSEVGVHGYTF.

The chain combines TRBV27 with TRBJ2-7, with 8 bases fitting TRBD1. J lost 5 bases, V lost 5 bases, and 8 bases had no gene match. The V gene's germline CDR1 is MNHEY and CDR2 SMNVEV (reference sequence). The CDR3 is made up of 14 amino acids. CDR3 DNA: TGTGCCAGCAGTCGTGGACAGGGTCGGAACGAGCAGTACTTC. It encodes CASSRGQGRNEQYF.

There are a few counts of this clonotype. The chain carries TRBV4-2 and TRBJ1-2; D gene unclear. The CDR3 loop spans 14 amino acids. Germline CDR1 reads LGHNA; CDR2 reads YNFKEQ. V was shortened by 0 bases and J by 8 bases, with 13 bases between the two germline ends. Written as DNA, the CDR3 is TGTGCCAGCAGCCAAGACCTTGGGGTCGAGGGCTACACCTTC. It yields the protein CASSQDLGVEGYTF.

The gene calls are TRBV5-1 and TRBJ2-3, with 8 bases matching TRBD2. Per germline, CDR1 SGHRS and CDR2 YFSETQ. J was trimmed by 5 bases and V by 7 bases; bases with no gene match: 12. The CDR3 is 15 amino acids. The CDR3 DNA sequence: TGCGCCAGCGCGTTGGCTAGCGGGTCCTTAGATACGCAGTATTTT. Its protein product is CASALASGSLDTQYF.

The chain recombines TRBV20-1 with TRBJ1-2; a possible D gene is TRBD1 (6 bases). Per germline, CDR1 DFQATT and CDR2 SNEGSKA (reference sequence). Trimming cost V 5 bases and J 1 base, with 20 bases left between them. The CDR3 loop spans 16 amino acids. CDR3 amino acids: CSAPQGVRDFNYGYTF. CDR3 DNA sequence: TGCAGTGCTCCACAGGGCGTCCGGGATTTTAACTATGGCTACACCTTC.

This clonotype was picked up a small number of times. The V gene is TRBV5-1, the J gene TRBJ2-5, with 8 bases matching TRBD2. The V gene's germline CDR1 is SGHRS and CDR2 YFSETQ. V gave up 1 base and J gave up 5 bases; unmatched junction bases: 10. The CDR3 loop spans 16 amino acids. The CDR3, as DNA: TGCGCCAGCAGCTTGTCTTCCAGCGGGGGAGCGGAGACCCAGTACTTC. It codes for CASSLSSSGGAETQYF.

In its sample, this clonotype was seen a few times. The chain has TRBV20-1 and TRBJ1-2, with no clear D. The CDR3 has 11 amino acids. With 0 bases removed from V and 4 bases from J, the gap between germline ends came to 3 bases. From germline, CDR1 is DFQATT and CDR2 SNEGSKA (reference sequence). The CDR3 nucleotides are TGCAGTGCTAGAGATCTCTATGGCTACACCTTC. It is translated as CSARDLYGYTF.

This chain uses TRBV9 with TRBJ1-1, with a possible D match to TRBD1 (5 bases). V dropped 1 base and J dropped 5 bases, with 12 bases sitting between them. Per germline, CDR1 SGDLS and CDR2 YYNGEE. The CDR3 runs 14 residues. CDR3 region: CASSVRAEGTEAFF. The CDR3 nucleotides read TGTGCCAGCAGCGTAAGGGCGGAGGGGACTGAAGCTTTCTTT.